Listed below are T cell receptor beta chains from one sample, sequenced in a study of blood T cell repertoires in COVID-19. Clones were sequenced by immunoSEQ multiplex PCR, and TCRdb holds only the in-frame ones, with some missing. The sample has under 200,000 clones; 87% are singletons. The source material was PBMCs or T cells enriched from blood (not recorded which). The source is a woman aged 45-65 years who had recovered from COVID-19. The conserved cysteine and the conserved F or W are not part of the CDR3 here.

V	J	CDR3
TRBV5-1	TRBJ2-5	ASSLVAGAETQY
TRBV27	TRBJ2-1	ASSLRRVDEQF
TRBV3-1/TRBV3-2	TRBJ2-1	ASSQARTTRSDEQF
TRBV6-5	TRBJ1-5	ASSYSSGEGQPQH
TRBV27	TRBJ2-5	ASRAGGQETQY
TRBV12-5	TRBJ2-1	ASGPPRVAKLHEQF
TRBV24-1	TRBJ1-4	ATSDAGTGGGGREKLF
TRBV6-2/TRBV6-3	TRBJ1-5	ASSYPRGSNQPQH
TRBV15	TRBJ1-5	ATSRDQGLNQPQH
TRBV5-5	TRBJ2-1	ASLGSGPYNEQF
TRBV9	TRBJ2-7	ASSVGRDRGSHEQY
TRBV2	TRBJ1-4	ASIGDRATNEKLF
TRBV4-1	TRBJ2-5	ASSFRGLAGEETQY
TRBV29-1	TRBJ1-4	SVVAATNEKLF
TRBV14	TRBJ1-5	ATSRQGPNQPQH
TRBV20-1	TRBJ1-1	SAFSDSEAF
TRBV5-5	TRBJ1-1	ASSLVGTANTEAF
TRBV9	TRBJ2-5	ASSVAGQGLSGRTQETQY
TRBV7-9	TRBJ2-7	ASSLAGQGPQPRY
TRBV28	TRBJ2-7	ASSLGSGSSYEQY
TRBV19	TRBJ1-1	ASSGQDRGFYEAF
TRBV27	TRBJ1-1	ASSLSGADTEAF
TRBV27	TRBJ2-7	ASSLGEPADEQY
TRBV6-1	TRBJ1-2	ASSEFRTGDGYT
TRBV7-2	TRBJ1-1	ASSLISTEAF